This T cell receptor beta chain was recovered during a study of identical twins' blood T cells. Study results and limitations: Mainly, cloneset size products determined shared clonotypes, twins included.

CDR1 is SGHRS, CDR2 YFSETQ, per germline. There are 14 residues in the CDR3. V lost 2 bases and J lost 2, with 11 bases in between. Libraries were made from RNA as TCR cDNA, using a modified protocol. In TCRdb, the 5' RACE reads were re-called with MiXCR into one record per CDR3 protein. This table has 300,000 to 450,000 distinct CDR3 sequences, about 28% appearing once. Turning to this clonotype: Its target is not known.

Sample: PBMCs. The J gene is TRBJ2-7, the V gene TRBV5-1; D might be TRBD1 (6 bases). The source of this sequence is a woman aged 18-49 years in good health. CDR3 nucleotides: TGCGCCAGCAGCTTCGAAGGGGGTACCTACGAGCAGTACTTC. Translation: CASSFEGGTYEQYF. Complete variable domain (other parts from reference TRBV5-1 and TRBJ2-7): KAGVTQTPRYLIKTRGQQVTLSCSPISGHRSVSWYQQTPGQGLQFLFEYFSETQRNKGNFPGRFSGRQFSNSRSEMNVSTLELGDSALYLCASSFEGGTYEQYFGPGTRLTVT.